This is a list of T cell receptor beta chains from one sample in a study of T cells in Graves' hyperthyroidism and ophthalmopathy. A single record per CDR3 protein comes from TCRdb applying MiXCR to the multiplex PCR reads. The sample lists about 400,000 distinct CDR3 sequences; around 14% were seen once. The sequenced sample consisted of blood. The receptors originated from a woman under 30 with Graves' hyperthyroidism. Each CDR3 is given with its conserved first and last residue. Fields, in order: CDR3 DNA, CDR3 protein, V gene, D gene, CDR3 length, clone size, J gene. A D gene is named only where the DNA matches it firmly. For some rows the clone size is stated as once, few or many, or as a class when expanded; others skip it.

cdr3_nt: TGTGCTATCGCCAGGGAATTTCGGGGTAATGAGCAGTTCTTC
cdr3_aa: CAIAREFRGNEQFF
v_call: TRBV7-8
d_call: .
cdr3_length: 14
clone_size: many
j_call: TRBJ2-1

cdr3_nt: TGTGCCAGCAGAAAACAGGGGCTTAATCAGCCCCAGCATTTT
cdr3_aa: CASRKQGLNQPQHF
v_call: TRBV28
d_call: TRBD1
cdr3_length: 14
clone_size: many
j_call: TRBJ1-5

cdr3_nt: TGTGCCAGCAGTCCCTGGGGGTCCAATCAGCCCCAGCATTTT
cdr3_aa: CASSPWGSNQPQHF
v_call: TRBV12-3/TRBV12-4
d_call: .
cdr3_length: 14
clone_size: many
j_call: TRBJ1-5

cdr3_nt: TGTGCCAGCAGCCCCCTAGACAGGGGATCTGGAAACACCATATATTTT
cdr3_aa: CASSPLDRGSGNTIYF
v_call: TRBV11-2
d_call: TRBD1
cdr3_length: 16
clone_size: .
j_call: TRBJ1-3

cdr3_nt: TGTGCCAGCAGCTGGGGGTTGGAGGATGAAAAACTGTTTTTT
cdr3_aa: CASSWGLEDEKLFF
v_call: TRBV5-6
d_call: .
cdr3_length: 14
clone_size: many
j_call: TRBJ1-4

cdr3_nt: TGTGCCAGTAGTGCCGGGACAGCTAACGACGAGCAGTACTTC
cdr3_aa: CASSAGTANDEQYF
v_call: TRBV19
d_call: TRBD1
cdr3_length: 14
clone_size: .
j_call: TRBJ2-7

cdr3_nt: TGCAGTGCTAGGAACCTAGCGGGGGTGCAAGAGACCCAGTACTTC
cdr3_aa: CSARNLAGVQETQYF
v_call: TRBV20-1
d_call: TRBD2
cdr3_length: 15
clone_size: many
j_call: TRBJ2-5

cdr3_nt: TGTGCCAGCTCACCAAGTGTACAGGGGGCAGGGGATACGCAGTATTTT
cdr3_aa: CASSPSVQGAGDTQYF
v_call: TRBV18
d_call: TRBD1
cdr3_length: 16
clone_size: many
j_call: TRBJ2-3

cdr3_nt: TGCAGTGCTAGAGGGGGAGCTCGAAAGGCAGATACGCAGTATTTT
cdr3_aa: CSARGGARKADTQYF
v_call: TRBV20-1
d_call: .
cdr3_length: 15
clone_size: many
j_call: TRBJ2-3

cdr3_nt: TGTGCCAGCAGTTTGACGGGAAGGGGTTACGAGCAGTACTTC
cdr3_aa: CASSLTGRGYEQYF
v_call: TRBV12-3/TRBV12-4
d_call: .
cdr3_length: 14
clone_size: many
j_call: TRBJ2-7

cdr3_nt: TGTGCCAGCAGCGTAGTTGGACTAGCGGGAAGCGGGGAGCTGTTTTTT
cdr3_aa: CASSVVGLAGSGELFF
v_call: TRBV9
d_call: TRBD2
cdr3_length: 16
clone_size: many
j_call: TRBJ2-2

cdr3_nt: TGCGCCAGCAGCTTGGAACGACAGGTCTACGAGCAGTACTTC
cdr3_aa: CASSLERQVYEQYF
v_call: TRBV5-1
d_call: .
cdr3_length: 14
clone_size: many
j_call: TRBJ2-7